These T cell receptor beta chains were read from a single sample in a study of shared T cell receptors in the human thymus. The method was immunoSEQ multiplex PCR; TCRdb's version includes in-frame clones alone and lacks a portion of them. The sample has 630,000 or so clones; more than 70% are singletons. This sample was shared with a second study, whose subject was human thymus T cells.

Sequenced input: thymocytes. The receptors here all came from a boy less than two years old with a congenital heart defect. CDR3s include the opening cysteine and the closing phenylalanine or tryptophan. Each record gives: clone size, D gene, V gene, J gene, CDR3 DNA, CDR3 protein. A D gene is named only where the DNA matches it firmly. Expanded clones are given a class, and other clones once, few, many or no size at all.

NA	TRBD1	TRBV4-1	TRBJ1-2	TGCGCCAGCAGCCGCGGGACAGGGTTCGACTATGGCTACACCTTC	CASSRGTGFDYGYTF
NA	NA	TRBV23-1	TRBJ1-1	TGCGCCAGCAGACGAACTCCCGACAGGCGTAACACTGAAGCTTTCTTT	CASRRTPDRRNTEAFF
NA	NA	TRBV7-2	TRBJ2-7	TGTGCCAGCAGCTTAGCTCCTGTGGTAGCTTTGTACGAGCAGTACTTC	CASSLAPVVALYEQYF
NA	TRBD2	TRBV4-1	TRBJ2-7	TGCGCCAGCAGTCAAAATACCGGGACTAGCGGGAGGAAGGGCTCCTACGAGCAGTACTTC	CASSQNTGTSGRKGSYEQYF
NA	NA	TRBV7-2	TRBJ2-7	TGTGCCAGCAGCTCACTCCTTGACGAGCAGTACTTC	CASSSLLDEQYF
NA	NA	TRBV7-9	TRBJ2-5	TGTGCCAGCAGCCTAGGGATCAACAGTGGGGAGACCCAGTACTTC	CASSLGINSGETQYF
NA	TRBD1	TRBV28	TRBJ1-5	TGTGCCAGCAGTTCCCGGGACAGGAGGACTAATCAGCCCCAGCATTTT	CASSSRDRRTNQPQHF
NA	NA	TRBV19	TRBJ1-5	TGTGCCAGTAAGGCGTACAGGGAGGGCTATCAGCCCCAGCATTTT	CASKAYREGYQPQHF
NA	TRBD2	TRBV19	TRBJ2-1	TGTGCCAGTAGGGGTGGACTAGAGTCCTACAATGAGCAGTTCTTC	CASRGGLESYNEQFF
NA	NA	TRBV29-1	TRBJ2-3	TGCAGCGTTGTTGGTCTCCTAGTAGGTGTAGATACGCAGTATTTT	CSVVGLLVGVDTQYF
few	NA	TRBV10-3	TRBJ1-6	TGTGCCATCAGTGACTGGCGGCCAGGGTCACCCCTCCACTTT	CAISDWRPGSPLHF
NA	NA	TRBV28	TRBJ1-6	TGTGCCAGCAGTGACGGGTTCTCCTATAATTCCCCCCTCCACTTT	CASSDGFSYNSPLHF
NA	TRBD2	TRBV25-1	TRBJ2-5	TGTGCCAGCAGGGTGGGAGGTAGCGGGGGAGAGGGAGAGACCCAGTACTTC	CASRVGGSGGEGETQYF
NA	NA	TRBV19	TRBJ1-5	TGTGCCAGTAGTATTGACGGAGGACCCCCCAATCAGCCCCAGCATTTT	CASSIDGGPPNQPQHF
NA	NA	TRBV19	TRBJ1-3	TGTGCCAGTAGTATGGTGGCAGGGCCTGGAAACACCATATATTTT	CASSMVAGPGNTIYF
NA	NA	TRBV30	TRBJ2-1	TGTGCCTGGACCCCCCCCGCCTACAATGAGCAGTTCTTC	CAWTPPAYNEQFF
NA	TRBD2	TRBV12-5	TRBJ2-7	TGTGCTAGTGGTCCCGGACTAGCGGGGAACTCCTACGAGCAGTACTTC	CASGPGLAGNSYEQYF
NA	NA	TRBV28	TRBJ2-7	TGTGCCAGCAGTCTAGGGGAGGATAGCGGTAACTACGAGCAGTACTTC	CASSLGEDSGNYEQYF
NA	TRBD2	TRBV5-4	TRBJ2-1	TGTGCCAGCAGCTTCCTATACTCGGGACTAGCGGTGAATGAGCAGTTCTTC	CASSFLYSGLAVNEQFF
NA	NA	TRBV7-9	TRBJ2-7	TGTGCCAGCAGCCCAGGGGCCTCCTACGAGCAGTACTTC	CASSPGASYEQYF
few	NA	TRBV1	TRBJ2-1	TGCACCAGCAGCCGACTAGTGTGGAATGAGCAGTTCTTC	CTSSRLVWNEQFF
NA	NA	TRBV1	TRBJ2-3	TGCACCAGCAGCCGGGGGGGAGGAGATACGCAGTATTTT	CTSSRGGGDTQYF
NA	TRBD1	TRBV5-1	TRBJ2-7	TGCGCCAGCAGCTTAGGGGACAGGGGGTACTACGAGCAGTACTTC	CASSLGDRGYYEQYF
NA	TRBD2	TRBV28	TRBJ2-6	TGTGCCAGCAGCCCTAAATCCGTAGCGGGAACCTCCTCTGGGGCCAACGTCCTGACTTTC	CASSPKSVAGTSSGANVLTF
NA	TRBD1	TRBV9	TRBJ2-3	TGTGCCAGCAGCGCACGACAGGGATCAGATACGCAGTATTTT	CASSARQGSDTQYF
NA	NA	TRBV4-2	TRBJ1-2	TGTGCCAGCAGCCAAGCGGGACAACATATCCGCTATGGCTACACCTTC	CASSQAGQHIRYGYTF
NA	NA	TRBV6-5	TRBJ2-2	TGTGCCAGCAGCCCCGTGAGGCTTTACACCGGGGAGCTGTTTTTT	CASSPVRLYTGELFF
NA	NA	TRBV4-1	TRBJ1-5	TGCGCCAGCAGCCAAGATCGGAAGGGGGATAGCAATCAGCCCCAGCATTTT	CASSQDRKGDSNQPQHF
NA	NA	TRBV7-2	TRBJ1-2	TGTGCCAGCAGCTTAGCCCCGACAGTAACCTATGGCTACACCTTC	CASSLAPTVTYGYTF
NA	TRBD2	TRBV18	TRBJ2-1	TGTGCCAGCTCACCTAGTTCTTCTAGCGGGAGGAACTCCTACAATGAGCAGTTCTTC	CASSPSSSSGRNSYNEQFF
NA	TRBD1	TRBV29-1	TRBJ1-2	TGCAGCGTTGGCCCTACAGGGGACTACACCTTC	CSVGPTGDYTF
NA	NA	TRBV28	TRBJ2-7	TGTGCCAGCAGTTCGATGGGACACAACTACGAGCAGTACTTC	CASSSMGHNYEQYF
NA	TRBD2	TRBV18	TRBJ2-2	TGTGCCAGCTCACCCTCGCCTTGGATGACTAGCGGATCGAACACCGGGGAGCTGTTTTTT	CASSPSPWMTSGSNTGELFF
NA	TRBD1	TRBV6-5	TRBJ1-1	TGTGCCAGCGCCCTAGAGGGGGCGGACACTGAAGCTTTCTTT	CASALEGADTEAFF
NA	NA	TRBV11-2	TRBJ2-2	TGTGCCAGCAGCTTAGATCGGGCTAGCGCTCGCACCGGGGAGCTGTTTTTT	CASSLDRASARTGELFF
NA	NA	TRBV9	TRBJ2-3	TGTGCCAGCAGCGTAGGAAGGGCCGGGGCAGATACGCAGTATTTT	CASSVGRAGADTQYF
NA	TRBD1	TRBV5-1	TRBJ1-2	TGCGCCAGCAGCTGGACAGGGGGGAATTTCTATGGCTACACCTTC	CASSWTGGNFYGYTF
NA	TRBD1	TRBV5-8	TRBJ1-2	TGTGCCAGCAGCCCAAGAAGGACAGGGGGTAGTCCGGGTGGCTACACCTTC	CASSPRRTGGSPGGYTF
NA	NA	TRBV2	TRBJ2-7	TGTGCCAGCAGGACTGGAACTTCCACCTACGAGCAGTACTTC	CASRTGTSTYEQYF
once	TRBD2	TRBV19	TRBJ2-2	TGTGCCAGCCAGGGGCGGGGGGCCGCCGGGGAGCTGTTTTTT	CASQGRGAAGELFF
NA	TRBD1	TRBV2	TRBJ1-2	TGTGCCAGCAGAGGGAACAGGGGGAAGGGTGTCTATGGCTACACCTTC	CASRGNRGKGVYGYTF
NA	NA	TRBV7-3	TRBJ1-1	TGTGCCAGCAGCTTAATGACAGACACTGAAGCTTTCTTT	CASSLMTDTEAFF
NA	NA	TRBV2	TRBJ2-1	TGTGCCAGCTCCCCGGCAGGGGCGAATGAGCAGTTCTTC	CASSPAGANEQFF
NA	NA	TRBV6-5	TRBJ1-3	TGTGCCAGCAGCCCACAGGGTGAAGCTGGAAACACCATATATTTT	CASSPQGEAGNTIYF